The rows below give T cell receptor beta chains drawn from one sample of a study of cytomegalovirus exposure and HLA in healthy donors. Libraries were prepared by immunoSEQ multiplex PCR; TCRdb keeps only in-frame clonotypes and omits some of them. The data contain approximately 160,000 clones, around four fifths of them singletons. The source material was PBMCs. These receptors were obtained from a man younger than 30 in good health and CMV-seropositive. Both conserved end residues are part of each CDR3. A D gene is named only where the DNA matches it firmly. Size is stated for part of the rows, as once, few or many counts, or as a class when the clone is expanded.

J gene: TRBJ1-2
V gene: TRBV9
clone size: few
D gene: .
CDR3 length: 13
CDR3 DNA: TGTGCCAGCAGCCATACAGGGCTCTATGGCTACACCTTC
CDR3 protein: CASSHTGLYGYTF

J gene: TRBJ1-1
V gene: TRBV7-8
clone size: .
D gene: .
CDR3 length: 14
CDR3 DNA: TGTGCCAGCAGCCCTTATCTCGGGGGCACTGAAGCTTTCTTT
CDR3 protein: CASSPYLGGTEAFF

J gene: TRBJ2-7
V gene: TRBV5-5
clone size: .
D gene: .
CDR3 length: 14
CDR3 DNA: TGTGCCAGCAGCTTGGAAGCGTGGGTGGACGAGCAGTACTTC
CDR3 protein: CASSLEAWVDEQYF

J gene: TRBJ1-2
V gene: TRBV6-1
clone size: .
D gene: .
CDR3 length: 15
CDR3 DNA: TGTGCCAGCAGGCCTGAGGGCGGGCCCCGGGATGGCTACACCTTC
CDR3 protein: CASRPEGGPRDGYTF

J gene: TRBJ1-1
V gene: TRBV19
clone size: .
D gene: .
CDR3 length: 13
CDR3 DNA: TGTGCCAGTAGTTTGGGGGGGAACACTGAAGCTTTCTTT
CDR3 protein: CASSLGGNTEAFF

J gene: TRBJ2-4
V gene: TRBV28
clone size: .
D gene: .
CDR3 length: 15
CDR3 DNA: TGTGCCAGCAGTCCCACGGGTTTGGGCAAAAACATTCAGTACTTC
CDR3 protein: CASSPTGLGKNIQYF

J gene: TRBJ2-7
V gene: TRBV11-2
clone size: .
D gene: .
CDR3 length: 15
CDR3 DNA: TGTGCCAGCAGCTTAGGGGGGGGGCTCTACTACGAGCAGTACTTC
CDR3 protein: CASSLGGGLYYEQYF

J gene: TRBJ1-5
V gene: TRBV6-1
clone size: few
D gene: .
CDR3 length: 13
CDR3 DNA: TGTGCCAGCAGTTCGACAGGTAATCAGCCCCAGCATTTT
CDR3 protein: CASSSTGNQPQHF

J gene: TRBJ1-5
V gene: TRBV6-5
clone size: .
D gene: TRBD1
CDR3 length: 15
CDR3 DNA: TGTGCCAGCAGCAGAGGACAGGGGGAGGGACAGCCCCAGCATTTT
CDR3 protein: CASSRGQGEGQPQHF

J gene: TRBJ2-5
V gene: TRBV5-4
clone size: .
D gene: .
CDR3 length: 14
CDR3 DNA: TGTGCCAGCAGCTTGCTCGTACAGCAAGAGACCCAGTACTTC
CDR3 protein: CASSLLVQQETQYF

J gene: TRBJ2-3
V gene: TRBV6-6
clone size: .
D gene: .
CDR3 length: 14
CDR3 DNA: TGTGCCAGCAGTTACTTGGGAGGCACAGATACGCAGTATTTT
CDR3 protein: CASSYLGGTDTQYF

J gene: TRBJ1-5
V gene: TRBV19
clone size: .
D gene: TRBD1
CDR3 length: 16
CDR3 DNA: TGTGCCAGTAGTATGGGATCCGGGACAGGAAGTCAGCCCCAGCATTTT
CDR3 protein: CASSMGSGTGSQPQHF

J gene: TRBJ2-2
V gene: TRBV10-1
clone size: few
D gene: .
CDR3 length: 15
CDR3 DNA: TGCGCCAGCAGTGAGTCGACTCGGGGTGCCGGGGAGCTGTTTTTT
CDR3 protein: CASSESTRGAGELFF

J gene: TRBJ2-1
V gene: TRBV6-6
clone size: .
D gene: TRBD1
CDR3 length: 16
CDR3 DNA: TGTGCCAGCAGTTACTTAACCAGGGGGCGGCAAAATGAGCAGTTCTTC
CDR3 protein: CASSYLTRGRQNEQFF

J gene: TRBJ2-5
V gene: TRBV30
clone size: .
D gene: TRBD1
CDR3 length: 14
CDR3 DNA: TGTGCCTGGAAGGGGGAAGGGACAGGGAAGACCCAGTACTTC
CDR3 protein: CAWKGEGTGKTQYF

J gene: TRBJ2-7
V gene: TRBV21-1
clone size: .
D gene: .
CDR3 length: 10
CDR3 DNA: TGCGTTAACAGCTCCTACGAGCAGTACTTC
CDR3 protein: CVNSSYEQYF

J gene: TRBJ2-2
V gene: TRBV6-5
clone size: .
D gene: .
CDR3 length: 14
CDR3 DNA: TGTGCCAGTTCCGGCGGAGTGGTATCCGGGGAGCTGTTTTTT
CDR3 protein: CASSGGVVSGELFF

J gene: TRBJ2-5
V gene: TRBV15
clone size: .
D gene: .
CDR3 length: 12
CDR3 DNA: TGTGCCACCAGCAGCGACCAAGAGACCCAGTACTTC
CDR3 protein: CATSSDQETQYF

J gene: TRBJ2-2
V gene: TRBV7-8
clone size: .
D gene: .
CDR3 length: 18
CDR3 DNA: TGTGCCAGCAGCTTAGGACTCGGCGGGAAGGCGAACACCGGGGAGCTGTTTTTT
CDR3 protein: CASSLGLGGKANTGELFF

J gene: TRBJ2-6
V gene: TRBV19
clone size: .
D gene: TRBD1
CDR3 length: 19
CDR3 DNA: TGTGCCAGTAATGGGGTAGTGGGACAGGGGGCGCTGGGGGCCAACGTCCTGACTTTC
CDR3 protein: CASNGVVGQGALGANVLTF

J gene: TRBJ1-1
V gene: TRBV7-8
clone size: once
D gene: TRBD1
CDR3 length: 16
CDR3 DNA: TGTGCCAGCAGCTTACACCGGGACAGGGGTCCCACTGAAGCTTTCTTT
CDR3 protein: CASSLHRDRGPTEAFF

J gene: TRBJ2-2
V gene: TRBV14
clone size: once
D gene: .
CDR3 length: 14
CDR3 DNA: TGTGCCAGTCAGGGATCATCGAACACCGGGGAGCTGTTTTTT
CDR3 protein: CASQGSSNTGELFF

J gene: TRBJ1-2
V gene: TRBV29-1
clone size: .
D gene: .
CDR3 length: 13
CDR3 DNA: TGCAGCGGTTTGCAGGGTAGTGACTATGGCTACACCTTC
CDR3 protein: CSGLQGSDYGYTF

J gene: TRBJ2-5
V gene: TRBV30
clone size: .
D gene: TRBD2
CDR3 length: 16
CDR3 DNA: TGTGCCTCCCTCCCGGGACTAGGGGGGGGGCAAGAGACCCAGTACTTC
CDR3 protein: CASLPGLGGGQETQYF

J gene: TRBJ2-1
V gene: TRBV2
clone size: .
D gene: TRBD2
CDR3 length: 15
CDR3 DNA: TGTGCCAGCACCCTCTTGGGGGGGGGAGGGAATGAGCAGTTCTTC
CDR3 protein: CASTLLGGGGNEQFF

J gene: TRBJ1-5
V gene: TRBV6-1
clone size: .
D gene: .
CDR3 length: 13
CDR3 DNA: TGTGCCAGCAGAGGGAGCTTAAATCAGCCCCAGCATTTT
CDR3 protein: CASRGSLNQPQHF

J gene: TRBJ1-1
V gene: TRBV7-2
clone size: .
D gene: .
CDR3 length: 15
CDR3 DNA: TGTGCCAGCAGCTTAACTTTTGGTGTGAACACTGAAGCTTTCTTT
CDR3 protein: CASSLTFGVNTEAFF

J gene: TRBJ2-7
V gene: TRBV30
clone size: .
D gene: .
CDR3 length: 17
CDR3 DNA: TGTGCCTGGAGGGTTCGAAGGGGGAGGGAATTTGTCTACGAGCAGTACTTC
CDR3 protein: CAWRVRRGREFVYEQYF

J gene: TRBJ2-5
V gene: TRBV29-1
clone size: few
D gene: .
CDR3 length: 13
CDR3 DNA: TGCAGCGTTGATCGGTCAGGACAAGAGACCCAGTACTTC
CDR3 protein: CSVDRSGQETQYF

J gene: TRBJ2-1
V gene: TRBV4-3
clone size: .
D gene: TRBD2
CDR3 length: 16
CDR3 DNA: TGCGCCAGCAGCCAAGACAGACTAGCGGGAGTAAGGGAGCAGTTCTTC
CDR3 protein: CASSQDRLAGVREQFF

J gene: TRBJ2-3
V gene: TRBV18
clone size: .
D gene: TRBD1
CDR3 length: 18
CDR3 DNA: TGTGCCAGCTCACCATACTACCTCGACAGGGCTAGCACAGATACGCAGTATTTT
CDR3 protein: CASSPYYLDRASTDTQYF

J gene: TRBJ2-1
V gene: TRBV2
clone size: .
D gene: TRBD2
CDR3 length: 14
CDR3 DNA: TGTGCCAGCAATCGTGGGGGGGATTACAATGAGCAGTTCTTC
CDR3 protein: CASNRGGDYNEQFF

J gene: TRBJ1-2
V gene: TRBV29-1
clone size: .
D gene: .
CDR3 length: 13
CDR3 DNA: TGCAGCGTTGACAGGGGCCTCAACTATGGCTACACCTTC
CDR3 protein: CSVDRGLNYGYTF

J gene: TRBJ2-1
V gene: TRBV7-9
clone size: .
D gene: .
CDR3 length: 13
CDR3 DNA: TGTGCCACCTCGTCGAGTGCGTTCCATGAGCAGTTCTTC
CDR3 protein: CATSSSAFHEQFF

J gene: TRBJ2-3
V gene: TRBV4-1
clone size: .
D gene: TRBD2
CDR3 length: 18
CDR3 DNA: TGCGCCAGCAGCCAAGTGGGGGGACTAGTGGGGGGTAGAGATACGCAGTATTTT
CDR3 protein: CASSQVGGLVGGRDTQYF

J gene: TRBJ1-2
V gene: TRBV7-2
clone size: .
D gene: TRBD1
CDR3 length: 14
CDR3 DNA: TGTGCCAGCAGCCGCATGACAGGGAACTATGGCTACACCTTC
CDR3 protein: CASSRMTGNYGYTF

J gene: TRBJ2-7
V gene: TRBV6-5
clone size: once
D gene: .
CDR3 length: 15
CDR3 DNA: TGTGCCAGCAGTTACGAAGGGGGAAGCTCCTACGAGCAGTACTTC
CDR3 protein: CASSYEGGSSYEQYF

J gene: TRBJ2-1
V gene: TRBV2
clone size: once
D gene: TRBD1
CDR3 length: 12
CDR3 DNA: TGTGCCAGCAGCGTAACAGGGGGACGGCAGTTCTTC
CDR3 protein: CASSVTGGRQFF

J gene: TRBJ1-1
V gene: TRBV6-6
clone size: .
D gene: TRBD1
CDR3 length: 16
CDR3 DNA: TGTGCCAGCAGCCCAACCGACCGGACAGGGAAGTCTGAAGCTTTCTTT
CDR3 protein: CASSPTDRTGKSEAFF

J gene: TRBJ2-7
V gene: TRBV5-6
clone size: .
D gene: .
CDR3 length: 12
CDR3 DNA: TGTGCCAGCAGCTTCTCAGCGGGCGAGCAGTACTTC
CDR3 protein: CASSFSAGEQYF

J gene: TRBJ2-5
V gene: TRBV5-4
clone size: few
D gene: TRBD2
CDR3 length: 14
CDR3 DNA: TGTGCCAGCAGCTGGTGGGGGGGTGAGGAGACCCAGTACTTC
CDR3 protein: CASSWWGGEETQYF

J gene: TRBJ2-3
V gene: TRBV4-3
clone size: few
D gene: .
CDR3 length: 13
CDR3 DNA: TGCGCCAGCAGCCCGACAGTCACAGATACGCAGTATTTT
CDR3 protein: CASSPTVTDTQYF

J gene: TRBJ2-7
V gene: TRBV30
clone size: .
D gene: TRBD2
CDR3 length: 13
CDR3 DNA: TGTGCCTGGAGTTCGGGACTAGCCTACGAGCAGTACTTC
CDR3 protein: CAWSSGLAYEQYF

J gene: TRBJ1-1
V gene: TRBV5-8
clone size: .
D gene: .
CDR3 length: 14
CDR3 DNA: TGTGCCAGCAGCTCCCGGGACAAGAACACTGAAGCTTTCTTT
CDR3 protein: CASSSRDKNTEAFF

J gene: TRBJ2-5
V gene: TRBV5-1
clone size: .
D gene: TRBD1
CDR3 length: 14
CDR3 DNA: TGCGCCAGCAGGCGACAGGGCCCCCAAGAGACCCAGTACTTC
CDR3 protein: CASRRQGPQETQYF

J gene: TRBJ2-5
V gene: TRBV5-8
clone size: .
D gene: .
CDR3 length: 16
CDR3 DNA: TGTGCCAGCAGCCACCCCTTTTTAGAGGCCCAAGAGACCCAGTACTTC
CDR3 protein: CASSHPFLEAQETQYF

J gene: TRBJ2-1
V gene: TRBV10-2
clone size: .
D gene: TRBD2
CDR3 length: 16
CDR3 DNA: TGCGCCTGCATCCCATCGGGGACTAGCGGGAGAGGGCAGCAGTTCTTC
CDR3 protein: CACIPSGTSGRGQQFF

J gene: TRBJ1-2
V gene: TRBV15
clone size: .
D gene: TRBD1
CDR3 length: 15
CDR3 DNA: TGTGCCACTACGGGGACAGGGAGAAGGTTCGATGGCTACACCTTC
CDR3 protein: CATTGTGRRFDGYTF

J gene: TRBJ1-2
V gene: TRBV28
clone size: .
D gene: TRBD1
CDR3 length: 14
CDR3 DNA: TGTGCCAGCAGACAGGGGTCTCTACGCTATGGCTACACCTTC
CDR3 protein: CASRQGSLRYGYTF

J gene: TRBJ2-7
V gene: TRBV11-2
clone size: once
D gene: .
CDR3 length: 15
CDR3 DNA: TGTGCCAGCAGCTTTATGGGGGGAATTCTTTACGAGCAGTACTTC
CDR3 protein: CASSFMGGILYEQYF

J gene: TRBJ2-1
V gene: TRBV4-2
clone size: .
D gene: .
CDR3 length: 15
CDR3 DNA: TGTGCCAGCAGCCAAGGGGGAAGCGGGCCCGATGAGCAGTTCTTC
CDR3 protein: CASSQGGSGPDEQFF

J gene: TRBJ1-2
V gene: TRBV11-1
clone size: .
D gene: .
CDR3 length: 13
CDR3 DNA: TGTGCCAGCAGCTCAGGGGACAACTATGGCTACACCTTC
CDR3 protein: CASSSGDNYGYTF

J gene: TRBJ2-3
V gene: TRBV4-1
clone size: few
D gene: .
CDR3 length: 15
CDR3 DNA: TGCGCCAGCAGCCAATCTTATGGGGGCCCAGATACGCAGTATTTT
CDR3 protein: CASSQSYGGPDTQYF

J gene: TRBJ1-1
V gene: TRBV2
clone size: once
D gene: .
CDR3 length: 15
CDR3 DNA: TGTGCCAGCAGAGGCCAGGGTGTTAGGTTGACTGAAGCTTTCTTT
CDR3 protein: CASRGQGVRLTEAFF

J gene: TRBJ1-6
V gene: TRBV6-1
clone size: few
D gene: TRBD1
CDR3 length: 17
CDR3 DNA: TGTGCCAGCAGTGAAGTGCATCACGGGACAGGGGGTTCACCCCTCCACTTT
CDR3 protein: CASSEVHHGTGGSPLHF

J gene: TRBJ1-3
V gene: TRBV29-1
clone size: .
D gene: .
CDR3 length: 12
CDR3 DNA: TGCAGCGTGGACAGCTCTGGAAACACCATATATTTT
CDR3 protein: CSVDSSGNTIYF

J gene: TRBJ1-2
V gene: TRBV10-2
clone size: few
D gene: TRBD1
CDR3 length: 14
CDR3 DNA: TGCGCCAGCAGAAGACAGGGGGAGAACTATGGCTACACCTTC
CDR3 protein: CASRRQGENYGYTF

J gene: TRBJ1-1
V gene: TRBV28
clone size: .
D gene: .
CDR3 length: 17
CDR3 DNA: TGTGCCAGCAGTATGATCTGGGGAGGACGTGGGAACACTGAAGCTTTCTTT
CDR3 protein: CASSMIWGGRGNTEAFF

J gene: TRBJ1-5
V gene: TRBV27
clone size: few
D gene: .
CDR3 length: 13
CDR3 DNA: TGTGCCAGCAGTTTCGTAGAGGGACAGCCCCAGCATTTT
CDR3 protein: CASSFVEGQPQHF